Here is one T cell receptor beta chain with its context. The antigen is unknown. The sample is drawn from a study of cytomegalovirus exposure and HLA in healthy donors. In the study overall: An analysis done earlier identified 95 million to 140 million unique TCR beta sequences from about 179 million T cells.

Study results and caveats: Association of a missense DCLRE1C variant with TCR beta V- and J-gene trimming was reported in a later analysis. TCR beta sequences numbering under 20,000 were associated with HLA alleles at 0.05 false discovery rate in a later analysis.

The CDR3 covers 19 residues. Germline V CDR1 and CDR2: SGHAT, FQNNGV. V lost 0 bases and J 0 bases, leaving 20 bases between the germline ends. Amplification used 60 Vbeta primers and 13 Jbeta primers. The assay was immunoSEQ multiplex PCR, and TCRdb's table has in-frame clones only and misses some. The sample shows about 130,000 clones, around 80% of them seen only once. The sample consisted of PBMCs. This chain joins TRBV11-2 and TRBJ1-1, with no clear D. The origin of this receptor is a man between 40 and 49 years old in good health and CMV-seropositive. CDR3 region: CASSLDGKSGGQLNTEAFF. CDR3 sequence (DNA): TGTGCCAGCAGCTTAGATGGTAAATCCGGTGGGCAGTTGAACACTGAAGCTTTCTTT.